The next 20 T cell receptor beta chains were all read from a single sample in a study of blood T cell repertoires in COVID-19. Here immunoSEQ multiplex PCR was the method, and the copy in TCRdb shows in-frame clones only, minus some. The data hold tens of thousands of clones, with about 83% observed a single time. Sequencing input: peripheral blood. These receptors all stem from a man aged 65 to 85 with COVID-19, enrolled during active disease.

V usage is TRBV6-2 or TRBV6-3 and J usage is TRBJ2-3; the D gene is possibly TRBD1 (5 bases). The V and J ends lost 6 bases and 0 bases respectively, with 10 bases between them. The CDR3 sequence is 14 residues long. Germline loops: CDR1 MNHEY, CDR2 SVGEGT. The CDR3 loop is CASRPQGSTDTQYF. The CDR3 bases are TGTGCCAGCAGGCCTCAGGGCAGCACAGATACGCAGTATTTT.

V usage is TRBV18 and J usage is TRBJ1-5; D is unresolved. Germline V lookup: CDR1 KGHSH, CDR2 LQKENI. The CDR3 spans 17 residues. The ends were cut back, 3 bases at V and 1 base at J, with 16 bases in the middle. The CDR3 region has the DNA TGTGCCAGCTCACCGGTACGAGGCGTTGAGAGCAATCAGCCCCAGCATTTT. Translated, it gives CASSPVRGVESNQPQHF.

The chain recombines TRBV5-1 with TRBJ2-7; maybe TRBD1 (5 bases). CDR1 and CDR2 (germline): SGHRS, YFSETQ. With 7 bases removed from V and 3 bases from J, the gap between germline ends came to 14 bases. This CDR3 is built from 13 residues. The CDR3 DNA sequence: TGCGCCAGCGGAACAGGCTCTGGCTACGAGCAGTACTTC. As protein: CASGTGSGYEQYF.

V is TRBV11-2 and J is TRBJ1-1; D uncertain. V shed 0 bases and J shed 1 base, with 9 bases lying between them. The CDR3 length is 15 residues. CDR1 SGHAT and CDR2 FQNNGV come from the germline V gene. CDR3 sequence reads: CASSLENSWNTEAFF. The DNA for the CDR3 is TGTGCCAGCAGCTTAGAAAACAGTTGGAACACTGAAGCTTTCTTT.

In this sample, this clone turned up once. The chain carries TRBV7-2 and TRBJ2-4, with 15 bases identical to TRBD2. The V gene's germline CDR1 is SGHTA and CDR2 FQGNSA. The CDR3 consists of 19 residues. Trimming at V came to 5 bases and at J to 0 bases, leaving 8 bases not matched to a gene. CDR3 protein: CASSPGLAGGPLAKNIQYF. CDR3 in DNA: TGTGCCAGCAGCCCAGGACTAGCGGGAGGGCCCCTAGCCAAAAACATTCAGTACTTC. Full variable domain (remainder filled in from reference TRBV7-2 and TRBJ2-4): GAGVSQSPSNKVTEKGKDVELRCDPISGHTALYWYRQSLGQGLEFLIYFQGNSAPDKSGLPSDRFSAERTGGSVSTLTIQRTQQEDSAVYLCASSPGLAGGPLAKNIQYFGAGTRLSVL.

This chain joins TRBV7-2 and TRBJ2-1; 11 bases match TRBD2. Trimming removed 5 bases from V and 4 bases from J; junction bases left unmatched: 4. Germline lookup yields CDR1 SGHTA and CDR2 FQGNSA. CDR3 length equals 15 residues. In DNA form, the CDR3 reads TGTGCCAGCAGCCTCGCTAGCGGGGGGTACAATGAGCAGTTCTTC. Protein product: CASSLASGGYNEQFF.

The chain is built from TRBV27 and TRBJ2-7; 11 bases align to TRBD2. With V trimmed by 6 bases and J by 5 bases, 9 bases remained unmatched. The germline gives CDR1 MNHEY, CDR2 SMNVEV (reference sequence). The CDR3 runs 15 residues. CDR3 sequence: CASSQLTSGNDEQYF. The CDR3 region has the DNA TGTGCCAGCAGCCAATTGACTAGCGGGAACGACGAGCAGTACTTC.

This chain joins TRBV5-6 and TRBJ2-1, with D uncertain. V gave up 4 bases and J gave up 0 bases, with 20 bases separating them. Germline lookup yields CDR1 SGHDT and CDR2 YYEEEE. The CDR3 is 18 residues long. The CDR3 DNA reads TGTGCCAGCAGCCCTGAGCCCTCGGCTAGGAGCTCCTACAATGAGCAGTTCTTC. Its translation: CASSPEPSARSSYNEQFF.

V usage is TRBV28 and J usage is TRBJ1-4; the D is unclear. CDR1 and CDR2 (germline): MDHEN, SYDVKM. The CDR3 is made up of 14 amino acids. Deletions cut 3 bases from V and 10 bases from J, with 15 bases between. DNA of the CDR3: TGTGCCAGCAGTTTTGAGTACCAGGAGGGAAAACTGTTTTTT. Its protein product is CASSFEYQEGKLFF.

The genes are TRBV21-1 and TRBJ2-7; the DNA was not compared with TRBD1, the D call given in the table. TRBV21-1 is described as a pseudogene. This CDR3 is built from 15 residues. CDR3 residues: CASSKARQGSYEQYF. CDR3 bases: TGTGCCAGCAGCAAAGCGCGACAGGGGAGCTACGAGCAGTACTTC.

This chain uses TRBV19 with TRBJ1-3; 9 nucleotides agree with TRBD1. The CDR3 covers 15 residues. The V gene end was trimmed by 4 bases and the J gene end by 0 bases; junction bases not matched to a gene: 1. Germline assignment: CDR1 LNHDA and CDR2 SQIVND (reference sequence). The CDR3 reads CASSRDRVSGNTIYF. The CDR3 bases are TGTGCCAGTAGTAGGGACAGGGTCTCTGGAAACACCATATATTTT.

The rearrangement links TRBV19 to TRBJ2-5; 9 nucleotides match TRBD2. CDR3 length equals 15 residues. From germline, CDR1 is LNHDA and CDR2 SQIVND (reference sequence). With V trimmed by 1 base and J by 6 bases, 6 bases remained unmatched. The CDR3 loop reads CASSIVAGGEQTQYF. The CDR3, as DNA: TGTGCCAGTAGTATAGTGGCGGGAGGGGAACAGACCCAGTACTTC.

CDR3 DNA sequence: TGTGCCAGCAGCTTGTGGCAGGTTGTCTATGGCTACACCTTC. Its protein product is CASSLWQVVYGYTF. V is TRBV5-6 and J is TRBJ1-2, with D uncertain. The V gene's germline CDR1 is SGHDT and CDR2 YYEEEE. The V end lost 1 base, the J end lost 4 bases, and 11 bases lay between the germline ends. The CDR3 has 14 amino acids.

The V and J genes are TRBV25-1 and TRBJ1-4; D is possibly TRBD1 (5 bases). Germline CDR1 MGHDK, CDR2 SYGVNS. Trimming shortened V by 1 base and J by 8 bases, and 11 bases separated the two germline ends. CDR3 length: 14 residues. The CDR3 sequence is CASSESQGSEKLFF. The CDR3 DNA sequence: TGTGCCAGCAGTGAATCGCAGGGCAGCGAAAAACTGTTTTTT.

The V and J genes are TRBV15 and TRBJ1-1; D is possibly TRBD1 (6 bases). Germline V gene data show CDR1 as LNHNV and CDR2 as YYDKDF (reference sequence). Trimming pared 4 bases from V and 11 bases from J, leaving 23 bases between. The CDR3 extends over 15 amino acids. The DNA for the CDR3 is TGTGCCACCAGCACCGAGACAGGATTCCGTGGTGGTGCTTTCTTT. This gives the protein CATSTETGFRGGAFF.

The chain uses TRBV2 and TRBJ2-5; 11 nucleotides match TRBD1. The CDR3 has 14 residues. CDR1 is SNHLY, CDR2 FYNNEI, per germline. The junction had 3 bases not matched to a gene; V was cut back by 5 bases and J by 4 bases. CDR3 nucleotides: TGTGCCAGCAGTAAAGGACAGGGGGCAGAGACCCAGTACTTC. Translation gives CASSKGQGAETQYF.

The genes are TRBV5-5 and TRBJ2-3; D possibly corresponds to TRBD2 (5 bases). V dropped 2 bases and J dropped 4 bases, with 11 bases sitting between them. The CDR3 loop spans 14 amino acids. Germline lookup yields CDR1 SGHKS and CDR2 YYEKEE (reference sequence). This CDR3 is CASSFGDSADTQYF. As DNA, the CDR3 is TGTGCCAGCAGCTTCGGGGATTCGGCAGATACGCAGTATTTT.

The table lists this clone with a few counts. This chain connects TRBV27 to TRBJ1-1; no firm D call. V was pared by 2 bases and J by 6 bases, with 13 bases between. The CDR3 consists of 14 residues. Germline V gene sequence: CDR1 MNHEY, CDR2 SMNVEV (reference sequence). The CDR3 nucleotides are TGTGCCAGCAGTTTAAGGTCAAGCGGCCCTGAAGCTTTCTTT. This translates into CASSLRSSGPEAFF.

This clone turned up a few times. The chain is built from TRBV2 and TRBJ2-3; possibly TRBD2 for D (6 bases). This CDR3 is built from 15 residues. Trimming shortened V by 2 bases and J by 4 bases, and 13 bases separated the two germline ends. In germline, CDR1 is SNHLY, CDR2 FYNNEI. The CDR3 coding sequence is TGTGCCAGCAGTGAAATCCAGGGCGGGGCAGATACGCAGTATTTT. Its translation is CASSEIQGGADTQYF.

The chain combines TRBV9 with TRBJ2-7, with TRBD1 matching 7 bases. Germline loops: CDR1 SGDLS, CDR2 YYNGEE. The V and J ends lost 3 bases and 7 bases, in that order; junction bases with no gene match: 7. The CDR3 runs to 13 residues. CDR3 DNA sequence: TGTGCCAGCAGCGCCCGTCGGGACAGTGAGCAGTACTTC. Translated: CASSARRDSEQYF.